This T cell receptor beta chain stems from a study of cytomegalovirus exposure and HLA in healthy donors. Germline values: CDR1 MNHEY, CDR2 SMNVEV (reference sequence). V lost 6 bases and J lost 3; bases outside the gene matches: 5. There are 14 residues in the CDR3. The approximately 120-subject validation cohort, separate from the roughly 700-subject first cohort, included the donors. TCRdb keeps only in-frame clones here, not all; method: immunoSEQ multiplex PCR. The table includes some 200,000 clones, 86% detected once. V usage is TRBV27 and J usage is TRBJ2-7; the match to TRBD1 covers 10 bases. This receptor was obtained from a young man in good health and CMV-seropositive. Sequencing was carried out using PBMCs. CDR3 protein: CASRPGQGRYEQYF. In DNA form, the CDR3 reads TGTGCCAGCAGACCGGGACAGGGGCGCTACGAGCAGTACTTC.